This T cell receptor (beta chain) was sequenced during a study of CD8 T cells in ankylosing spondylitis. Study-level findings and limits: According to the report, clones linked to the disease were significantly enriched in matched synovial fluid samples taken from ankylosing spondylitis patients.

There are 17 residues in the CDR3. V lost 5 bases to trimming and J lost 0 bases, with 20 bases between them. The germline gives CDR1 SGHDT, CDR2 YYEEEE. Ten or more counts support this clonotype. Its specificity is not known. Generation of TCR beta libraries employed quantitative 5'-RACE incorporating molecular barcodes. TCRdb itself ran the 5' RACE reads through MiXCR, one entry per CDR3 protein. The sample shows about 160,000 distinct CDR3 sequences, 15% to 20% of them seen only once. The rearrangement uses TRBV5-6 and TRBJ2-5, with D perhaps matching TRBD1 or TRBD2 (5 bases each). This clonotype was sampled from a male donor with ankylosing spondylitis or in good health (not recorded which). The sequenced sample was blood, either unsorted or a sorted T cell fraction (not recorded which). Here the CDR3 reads CASRKTSGPIHQETQYF. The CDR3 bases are TGTGCCAGCAGGAAAACCTCGGGACCGATTCACCAAGAGACCCAGTACTTC.